One sample yielded the 22 T cell receptor beta chains listed below, sequenced in a study of T cells in Graves' hyperthyroidism and ophthalmopathy. Amplification targeted TCR beta CDR3 regions from RNA transcripts. The primer set for the first-round RT-PCR of the TCR CDR3 was HTBI. TCRdb ran MiXCR on the multiplex PCR reads and lists one entry per CDR3 protein. The sample lists 350,000 or so distinct CDR3 sequences, about a sixth seen once, with more than 30% in the top ten. Material for sequencing was blood. These receptors all stem from a woman in her thirties with Graves' hyperthyroidism that later progressed to Graves' ophthalmopathy.

The V gene is TRBV4-1, the J gene TRBJ2-1, with 7 bases identical to TRBD2. Looked up from germline, CDR1 is MGHRA and CDR2 is YSYEKL. CDR3 size: 15 residues. Trimming removed 0 bases from V and 7 bases from J; junction bases left unmatched: 6. The DNA for the CDR3 is TGCGCCAGCAGCCAAGATCTAAGGCGGGGGAATGAGCAGTTCTTC. Translating gives CASSQDLRRGNEQFF.

This clonotype came up many times. The chain joins TRBV27 to TRBJ2-7, with D unresolved. Trimming pared 5 bases from V and 7 bases from J, leaving 9 bases between. The CDR3 covers 11 residues. The germline gives CDR1 MNHEY, CDR2 SMNVEV (reference sequence). CDR3 nucleotides: TGTGCCAGCAGTAAATACAGTGAGCAGTACTTC. It yields the protein CASSKYSEQYF.

There are many counts of this clonotype. The J gene is TRBJ2-5, the V gene TRBV20-1; possibly TRBD1 for D (5 bases). V lost 2 bases, J lost 7 bases, and 17 bases lay in between. Looked up from germline, CDR1 is DFQATT and CDR2 is SNEGSKA (reference sequence). CDR3 length: 14 amino acids. For the CDR3, the DNA is TGCAGTGCTAGATACTCCCAGGGTGATGGGACCCAGTACTTC. Translated, it gives CSARYSQGDGTQYF.

In this sample, this clonotype turned up many times. The chain joins TRBV27 to TRBJ2-5; 9 nucleotides line up with TRBD1. CDR1 is MNHEY and CDR2 is SMNVEV in the germline V gene (reference sequence). Losses at the gene ends were 4 bases for V and 4 bases for J; bases not matched to a gene: 1. This CDR3 is built from 13 residues. For the CDR3, the DNA is TGTGCCAGCAGTTGGGGACAGGGAGAGACCCAGTACTTC. As protein: CASSWGQGETQYF.

CDR3 residues: CATSRLLNTEAFF. DNA for the CDR3: TGTGCCACCAGCAGGCTGTTGAACACTGAAGCTTTCTTT. This chain links TRBV15 with TRBJ1-1; no reliable D call. This CDR3 is 13 amino acids long. CDR1 and CDR2 from the germline V gene are LNHNV and YYDKDF (reference sequence). V gave up 3 bases and J gave up 0 bases, with 5 bases separating them.

The table lists this clonotype with many counts. This chain links TRBV11-2 with TRBJ2-7; unclear D gene. From germline, CDR1 is SGHAT and CDR2 FQNNGV. V was clipped by 8 bases and J by 0 bases, with 14 bases between them. The CDR3 contains 14 residues. CDR3 sequence (DNA): TGTGCCAGCCGAGTCAGGCGAAGCTCCTACGAGCAGTACTTC. It yields the protein CASRVRRSSYEQYF.

The chain links TRBV6-1 to TRBJ1-2; D unclear. Germline V CDR1 and CDR2: MNHNS, SASEGT. There are 14 residues in the CDR3. The V end was cut by 3 bases, the J end by 3 bases, with 11 bases between. Written as DNA, the CDR3 is TGTGCCAGCAGTGAGAGCCGAGCCGACTATGGCTACACCTTC. Its protein is CASSESRADYGYTF.

The chain is built from TRBV20-1 and TRBJ1-3; weak D call: TRBD1 (5 bases). Germline V gives CDR1 DFQATT, CDR2 SNEGSKA (reference sequence). CDR3 length: 14 residues. Trimming shortened V by 3 bases and J by 4 bases, and 13 bases separated the two germline ends. DNA of the CDR3: TGCAGTGCTAGTCCCCCGGGGGTGGGAAACACCATATATTTT. Amino acids: CSASPPGVGNTIYF.

This clonotype appeared once. The gene calls are TRBV11-2 and TRBJ2-3; no clear D gene. The CDR3 runs to 13 residues. The germline CDR1 and CDR2 sequences are SGHAT and FQNNGV. V was cut by 5 bases and J by 6 bases, with 12 bases left in between. The DNA for the CDR3 is TGTGCCAGCAGCCTCACACCGCCGGATACGCAGTATTTT. It codes for CASSLTPPDTQYF.

This clonotype was seen repeatedly, ten times or more. V and J are TRBV2 and TRBJ1-1; weak D call: TRBD1 (5 bases). The V end was cut by 5 bases, the J end by 5 bases, with 12 bases between. The CDR3 spans 13 residues. CDR1 is SNHLY and CDR2 is FYNNEI in the germline V gene. CDR3 in amino acids: CASSTWTPTEAFF. CDR3 nucleotides: TGTGCCAGCAGTACCTGGACACCTACTGAAGCTTTCTTT.

This rearrangement joins TRBV15 to TRBJ2-3; D not resolved. The germline V gene encodes CDR1 LNHNV and CDR2 YYDKDF (reference sequence). V lost 3 bases and J 5 bases, leaving 15 bases between the germline ends. This CDR3 spans 15 amino acids. The chain's CDR3 is CATSSAATYGDTQYF. For the CDR3, the DNA is TGTGCCACCAGCAGCGCGGCGACGTACGGAGATACGCAGTATTTT.

This clonotype was seen many times. The chain recombines TRBV10-2 with TRBJ2-1; D unresolved. Germline assignment: CDR1 WSHSY and CDR2 SAAADI. V lost 0 bases and J lost 3, with 9 bases in between. The CDR3 covers 15 residues. CDR3 loop: CASSESGVYYNEQFF. CDR3 bases: TGCGCCAGCAGTGAGTCGGGCGTATACTACAATGAGCAGTTCTTC.

Concerning this clonotype: A much larger clone differs by one base, so this may be a read error. The rearrangement joins TRBV5-1 to TRBJ2-7; D is unresolved. Germline V gives CDR1 SGHRS, CDR2 YFSETQ. V was shortened by 2 bases and J by 6 bases, with 12 bases between the two germline ends. CDR3 length: 13 amino acids. The CDR3 DNA is TGCGCCAGCAGCTTTATAGGGATGAGCGAGCAGTACTTC. It yields the protein CASSFIGMSEQYF.

In its sample, this clonotype was seen a few times. The CDR3 DNA sequence: TGTGCCAGCAGTTTTGCAGGGGGGAGCCAGTACTTC. Amino acids: CASSFAGGSQYF. The genes are TRBV27 and TRBJ2-5, with D possibly TRBD1 on 7 matching bases. The length of the CDR3 is 12 residues. CDR1 and CDR2 (germline): MNHEY, SMNVEV (reference sequence). The V end was cut by 3 bases, the J end by 10 bases, with 12 bases between.

This clonotype was counted ten times or more. The V call is TRBV27, the J call TRBJ1-1, with 7 bases identical to TRBD1. The CDR3 consists of 13 residues. The ends lost 6 bases at V and 4 bases at J; junction bases unmatched: 5. CDR1 is MNHEY and CDR2 is SMNVEV in the germline V gene (reference sequence). CDR3 sequence (DNA): TGTGCCAGCAGCCTCACAGGGGTCACTGAAGCTTTCTTT. This translates into CASSLTGVTEAFF.

This clonotype has ten or more counts. J is TRBJ2-3 and V is TRBV5-1; 10 bases are a match to TRBD2. Germline CDR1 reads SGHRS; CDR2 reads YFSETQ. The CDR3 loop spans 17 amino acids. Germline trimming cut 0 bases from V and 6 bases from J; bases unmatched to any gene: 10. In nucleotides, the CDR3 is TGCGCCAGCAGCTTGGATCCACTAGCGGGATTGTTTGATACGCAGTATTTT. As protein: CASSLDPLAGLFDTQYF. Variable domain in full (rest from reference TRBV5-1 and TRBJ2-3): KAGVTQTPRYLIKTRGQQVTLSCSPISGHRSVSWYQQTPGQGLQFLFEYFSETQRNKGNFPGRFSGRQFSNSRSEMNVSTLELGDSALYLCASSLDPLAGLFDTQYFGPGTRLTVL.

V is TRBV6-1 and J is TRBJ2-5, with D possibly being TRBD1 (6 bases). This CDR3 is 13 amino acids long. The V end lost 6 bases, the J end lost 0 bases, and 8 bases lay between the germline ends. Germline V gene sequence: CDR1 MNHNS, CDR2 SASEGT. The DNA of the CDR3 is TGTGCCAGCAGCGACAGGAACCAAGAGACCCAGTACTTC. Its protein product is CASSDRNQETQYF.

Concerning this clonotype itself: An end of the junction differs from the germline gene, which may be a read error. The chain is built from TRBV25-1 and TRBJ2-7; D tentatively fits TRBD1 or TRBD2 (5 bases each). The CDR3 covers 15 residues. Germline CDR1 MGHDK, CDR2 SYGVNS. In DNA form, the CDR3 reads TGTGCCAGCAGTGAATTTGGTCAGGGCGACTACGAGCTGTACTTC. Translated, it gives CASSEFGQGDYELYF.

Turning to this clonotype: This may be a read error, as it is one base from a much larger clone. Since no conserved phenylalanine or tryptophan closes the CDR3, a read error is the likely cause. The V call is TRBV30, the J call TRBJ1-1; D unclear. CDR1 is GTSNPN and CDR2 is SVGIG in the germline V gene (reference sequence). V lost 0 bases to trimming and J lost 1 base, with 6 bases between them. The CDR3 covers 13 residues. CDR3 DNA sequence: TGTGCCTGGAGTGTATGGGGGAACACTGAAGCTTTCTTG. The encoded protein is CAWSVWGNTEAFL.

This clonotype has a count of ten or more. V is TRBV28 and J is TRBJ1-4; D possibly corresponds to TRBD1 (5 bases). The CDR3 spans 15 residues. With 5 bases removed from V and 3 bases from J, the gap between germline ends came to 13 bases. Germline V CDR1 and CDR2: MDHEN, SYDVKM. The CDR3 DNA is TGTGCCAGCAGTCGCGATGGGGGAGCTAATGAAAAACTGTTTTTT. It yields the protein CASSRDGGANEKLFF.

This clonotype was seen many times. This rearrangement joins TRBV11-2 to TRBJ1-1; tentative D call: TRBD1 (5 bases). The CDR3 runs 16 residues. The ends were cut back, 1 base at V and 1 base at J, with 13 bases in the middle. Germline values: CDR1 SGHAT, CDR2 FQNNGV. The CDR3 loop is CASSLVGGLGNTEAFF. DNA for the CDR3: TGTGCCAGCAGCTTAGTTGGGGGACTGGGGAACACTGAAGCTTTCTTT.

This clonotype was found a few times. The chain uses TRBV20-1 and TRBJ2-5; D might be TRBD2 (7 bases). CDR1 is DFQATT and CDR2 is SNEGSKA in the germline V gene (reference sequence). CDR3 length equals 15 residues. V was shortened by 6 bases and J by 3 bases, with 20 bases between the two germline ends. This CDR3 reads CSARGGGLEKETQYF. The CDR3, as DNA: TGCAGTGCCCGAGGGGGGGGTTTGGAAAAAGAGACCCAGTACTTC.